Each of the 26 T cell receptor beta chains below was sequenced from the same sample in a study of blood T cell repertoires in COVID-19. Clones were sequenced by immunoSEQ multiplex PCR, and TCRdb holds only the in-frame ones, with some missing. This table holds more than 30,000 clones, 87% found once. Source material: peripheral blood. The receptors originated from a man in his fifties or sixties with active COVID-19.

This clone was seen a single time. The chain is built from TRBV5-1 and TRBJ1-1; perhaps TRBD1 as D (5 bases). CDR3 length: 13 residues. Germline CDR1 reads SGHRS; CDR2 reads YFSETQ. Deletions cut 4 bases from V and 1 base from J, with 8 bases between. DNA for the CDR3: TGCGCCAGCAGCGAAGGACAGAACACTGAAGCTTTCTTT. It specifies CASSEGQNTEAFF.

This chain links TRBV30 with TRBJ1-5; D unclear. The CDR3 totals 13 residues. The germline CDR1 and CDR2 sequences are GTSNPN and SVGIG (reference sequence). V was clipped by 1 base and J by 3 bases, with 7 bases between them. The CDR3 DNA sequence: TGTGCCTGGAGTGGGCAGGACAATCAGCCCCAGCATTTT. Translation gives CAWSGQDNQPQHF. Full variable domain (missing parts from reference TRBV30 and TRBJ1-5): SQTIHQWPATLVQPVGSPLSLECTVEGTSNPNLYWYRQAAGRGLQLLFYSVGIGQISSEVPQNLSASRPQDRQFILSSKKLLLSDSGFYLCAWSGQDNQPQHFGDGTRLSIL.

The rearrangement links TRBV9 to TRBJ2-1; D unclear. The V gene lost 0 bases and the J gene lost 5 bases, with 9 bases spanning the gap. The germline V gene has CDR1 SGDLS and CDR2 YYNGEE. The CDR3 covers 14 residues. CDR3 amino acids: CASSVDPRDNEQFF. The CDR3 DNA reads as TGTGCCAGCAGCGTAGATCCGAGAGACAATGAGCAGTTCTTC.

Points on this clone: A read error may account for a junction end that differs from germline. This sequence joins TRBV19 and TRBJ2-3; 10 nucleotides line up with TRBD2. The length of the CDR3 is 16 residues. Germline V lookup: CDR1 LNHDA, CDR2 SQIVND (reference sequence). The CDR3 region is CPSSLQAGGGTDTQYF. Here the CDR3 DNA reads TGTCCCAGTAGTTTACAAGCGGGGGGGGGAACAGATACGCAGTATTTT.

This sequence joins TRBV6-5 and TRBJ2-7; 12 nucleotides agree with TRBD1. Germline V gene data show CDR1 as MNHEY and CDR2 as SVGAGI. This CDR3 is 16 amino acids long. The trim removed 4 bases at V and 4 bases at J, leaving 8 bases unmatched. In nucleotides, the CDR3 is TGTGCCAGCAGTTTCCCGCCGGGACAGGGGGCTTACGAGCAGTACTTC. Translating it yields CASSFPPGQGAYEQYF.

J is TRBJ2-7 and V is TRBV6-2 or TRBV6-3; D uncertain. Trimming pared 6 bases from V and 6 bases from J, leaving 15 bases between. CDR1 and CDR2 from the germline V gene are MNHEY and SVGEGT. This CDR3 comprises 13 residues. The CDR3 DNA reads TGTGCCAGCAGCCACTCCGCGATCGGCGAGCAGTACTTC. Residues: CASSHSAIGEQYF.

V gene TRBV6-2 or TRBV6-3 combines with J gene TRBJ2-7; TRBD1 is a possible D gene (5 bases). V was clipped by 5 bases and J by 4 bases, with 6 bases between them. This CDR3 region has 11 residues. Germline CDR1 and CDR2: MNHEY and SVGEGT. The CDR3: CASSTGYEQYF. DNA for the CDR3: TGTGCCAGCAGTACAGGATACGAGCAGTACTTC.

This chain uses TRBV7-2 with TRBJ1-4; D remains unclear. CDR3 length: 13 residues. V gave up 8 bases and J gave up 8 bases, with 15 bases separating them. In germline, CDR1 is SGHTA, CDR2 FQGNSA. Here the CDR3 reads CASSRGLEEKLFF. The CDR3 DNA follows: TGTGCCAGCTCGCGGGGTTTAGAGGAAAAACTGTTTTTT.

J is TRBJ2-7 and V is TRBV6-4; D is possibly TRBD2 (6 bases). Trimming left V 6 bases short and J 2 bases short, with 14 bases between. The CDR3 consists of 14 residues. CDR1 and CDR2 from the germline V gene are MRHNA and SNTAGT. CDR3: CASSHRDCAYEQYF. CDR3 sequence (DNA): TGTGCCAGCAGCCACCGGGACTGTGCCTACGAGCAGTACTTC.

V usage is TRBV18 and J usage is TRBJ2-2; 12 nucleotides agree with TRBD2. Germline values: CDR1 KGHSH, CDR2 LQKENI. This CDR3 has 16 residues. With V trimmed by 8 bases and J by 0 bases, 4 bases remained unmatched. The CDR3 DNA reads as TGTGCCAGCACACTAGCGGGAGGACCGAACACCGGGGAGCTGTTTTTT. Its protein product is CASTLAGGPNTGELFF.

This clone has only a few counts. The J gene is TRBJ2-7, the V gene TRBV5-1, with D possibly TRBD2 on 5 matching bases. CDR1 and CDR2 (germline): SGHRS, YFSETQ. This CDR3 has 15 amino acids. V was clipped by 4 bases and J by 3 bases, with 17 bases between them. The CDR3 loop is CASSPASNGDYEQYF. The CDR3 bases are TGCGCCAGCAGCCCGGCCAGTAACGGGGACTACGAGCAGTACTTC.

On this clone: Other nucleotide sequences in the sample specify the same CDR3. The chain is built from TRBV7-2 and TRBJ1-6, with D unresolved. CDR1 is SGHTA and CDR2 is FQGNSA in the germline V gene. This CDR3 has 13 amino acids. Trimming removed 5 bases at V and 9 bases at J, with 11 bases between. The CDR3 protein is CASSPPGGSPLHF. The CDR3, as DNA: TGTGCCAGCAGCCCCCCAGGAGGTTCACCCCTCCACTTT.

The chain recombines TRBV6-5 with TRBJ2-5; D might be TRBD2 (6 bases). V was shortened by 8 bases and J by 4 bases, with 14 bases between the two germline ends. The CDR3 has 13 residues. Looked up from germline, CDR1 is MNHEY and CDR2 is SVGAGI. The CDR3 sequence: CASGKGGGETQYF. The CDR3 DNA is TGTGCCAGCGGGAAGGGAGGCGGAGAGACCCAGTACTTC.

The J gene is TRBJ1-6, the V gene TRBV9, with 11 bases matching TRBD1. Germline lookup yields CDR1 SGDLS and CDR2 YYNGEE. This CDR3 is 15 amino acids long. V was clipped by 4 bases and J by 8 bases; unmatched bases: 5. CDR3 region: CASSMRTGGDSPLHF. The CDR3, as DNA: TGTGCCAGCAGCATGCGGACAGGGGGCGATTCACCCCTCCACTTT.

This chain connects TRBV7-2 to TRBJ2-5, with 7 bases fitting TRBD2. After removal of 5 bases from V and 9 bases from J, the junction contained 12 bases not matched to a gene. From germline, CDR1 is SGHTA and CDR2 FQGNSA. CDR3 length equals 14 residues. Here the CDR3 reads CASSTGGAQWAQYF. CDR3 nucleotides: TGTGCCAGCAGCACGGGGGGTGCGCAGTGGGCCCAGTACTTC.

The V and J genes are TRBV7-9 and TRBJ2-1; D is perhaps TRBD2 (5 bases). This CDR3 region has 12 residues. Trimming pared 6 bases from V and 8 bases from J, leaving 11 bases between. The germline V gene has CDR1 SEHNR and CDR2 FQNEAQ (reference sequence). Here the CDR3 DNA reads TGTGCCAGCAGTTACACGGGGTATGAGCAGTTCTTC. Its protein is CASSYTGYEQFF.

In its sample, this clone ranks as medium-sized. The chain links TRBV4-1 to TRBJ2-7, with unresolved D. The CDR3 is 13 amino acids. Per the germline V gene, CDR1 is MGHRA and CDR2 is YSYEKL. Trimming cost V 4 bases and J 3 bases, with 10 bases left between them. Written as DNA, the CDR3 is TGCGCCAGCAGCCCAGAAAACAGCTACGAGCAGTACTTC. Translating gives CASSPENSYEQYF.

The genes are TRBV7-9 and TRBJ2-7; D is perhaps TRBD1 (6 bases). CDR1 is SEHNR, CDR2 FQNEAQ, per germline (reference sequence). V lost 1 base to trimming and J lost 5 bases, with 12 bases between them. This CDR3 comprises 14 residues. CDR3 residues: CASSLGGRKDEQYF. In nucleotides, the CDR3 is TGTGCCAGCAGCTTAGGGGGGCGGAAGGACGAGCAGTACTTC.

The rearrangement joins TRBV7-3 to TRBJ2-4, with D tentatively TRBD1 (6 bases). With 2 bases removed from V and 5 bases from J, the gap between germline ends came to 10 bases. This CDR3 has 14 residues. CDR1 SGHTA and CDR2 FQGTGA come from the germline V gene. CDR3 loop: CASSLGPGENIQYF. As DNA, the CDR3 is TGTGCCAGCAGCTTAGGTCCAGGGGAAAACATTCAGTACTTC.

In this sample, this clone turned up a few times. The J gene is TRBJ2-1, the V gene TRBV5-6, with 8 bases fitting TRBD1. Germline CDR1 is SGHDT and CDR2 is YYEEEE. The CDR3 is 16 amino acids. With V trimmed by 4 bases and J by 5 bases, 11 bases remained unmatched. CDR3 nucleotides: TGTGCCAGCAGCCATGACAGGGGCGAAGGGGACAATGAGCAGTTCTTC. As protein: CASSHDRGEGDNEQFF.

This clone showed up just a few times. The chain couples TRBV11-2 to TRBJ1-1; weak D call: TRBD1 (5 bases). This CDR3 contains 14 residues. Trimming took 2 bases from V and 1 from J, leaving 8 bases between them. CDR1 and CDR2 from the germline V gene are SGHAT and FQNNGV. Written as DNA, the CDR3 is TGTGCCAGCAGCTTAATCGACAGGAACACTGAAGCTTTCTTT. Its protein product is CASSLIDRNTEAFF. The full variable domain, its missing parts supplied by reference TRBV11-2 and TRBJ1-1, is EAGVAQSPRYKIIEKRQSVAFWCNPISGHATLYWYQQILGQGPKLLIQFQNNGVVDDSQLPKDRFSAERLKGVDSTLKIQPAKLEDSAVYLCASSLIDRNTEAFFGQGTRLTVV.

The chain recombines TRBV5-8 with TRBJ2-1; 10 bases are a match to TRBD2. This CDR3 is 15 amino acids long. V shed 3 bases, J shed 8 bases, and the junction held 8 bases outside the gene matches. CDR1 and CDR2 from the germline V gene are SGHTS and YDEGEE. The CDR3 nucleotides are TGTGCCAGCAGCTCTCCGGGACTAGCGTTGGATGAGCAGTTCTTC. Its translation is CASSSPGLALDEQFF.

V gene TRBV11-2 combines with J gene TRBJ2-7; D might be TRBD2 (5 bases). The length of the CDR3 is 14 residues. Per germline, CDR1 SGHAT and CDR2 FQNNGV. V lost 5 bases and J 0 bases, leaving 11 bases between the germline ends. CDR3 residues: CASSRGPSSYEQYF. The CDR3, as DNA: TGTGCCAGCAGCCGGGGTCCCAGCTCCTACGAGCAGTACTTC.

The CDR3 nucleotides read TGTGCCAGCAGCTCGCGGGGACAGCCTAACAATGAGCAGTTCTTC. It yields the protein CASSSRGQPNNEQFF. The V and J genes are TRBV11-3 and TRBJ2-1, with D perhaps matching TRBD1 (7 bases). The CDR3 spans 15 residues. The germline gives CDR1 SGHNT, CDR2 YENEEA. V dropped 4 bases and J dropped 5 bases, with 15 bases sitting between them.

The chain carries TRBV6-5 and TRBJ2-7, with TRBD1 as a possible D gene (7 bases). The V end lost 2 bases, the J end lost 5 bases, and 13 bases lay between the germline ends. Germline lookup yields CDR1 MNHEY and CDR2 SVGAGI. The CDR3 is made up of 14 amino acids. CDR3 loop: CASSYGGGRDEQYF. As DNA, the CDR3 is TGTGCCAGCAGTTACGGAGGGGGCAGGGACGAGCAGTACTTC.

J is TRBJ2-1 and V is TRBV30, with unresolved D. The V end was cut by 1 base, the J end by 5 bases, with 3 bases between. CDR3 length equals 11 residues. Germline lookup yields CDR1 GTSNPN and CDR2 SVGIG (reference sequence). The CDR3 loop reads CAWSANNEQFF. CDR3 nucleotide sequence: TGTGCCTGGAGTGCAAACAATGAGCAGTTCTTC.